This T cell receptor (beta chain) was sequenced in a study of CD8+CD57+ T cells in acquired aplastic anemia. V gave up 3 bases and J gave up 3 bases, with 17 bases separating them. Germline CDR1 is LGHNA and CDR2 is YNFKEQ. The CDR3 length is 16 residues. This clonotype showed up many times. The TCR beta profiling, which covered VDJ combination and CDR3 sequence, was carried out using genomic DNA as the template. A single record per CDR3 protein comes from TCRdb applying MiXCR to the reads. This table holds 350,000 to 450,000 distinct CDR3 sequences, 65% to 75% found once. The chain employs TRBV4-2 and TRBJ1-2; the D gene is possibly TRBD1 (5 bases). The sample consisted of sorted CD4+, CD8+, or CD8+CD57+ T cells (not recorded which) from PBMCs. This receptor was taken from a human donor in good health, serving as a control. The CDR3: CASSQSDSQGHYGYTF. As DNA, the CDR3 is TGTGCCAGCAGCCAGAGTGACAGCCAGGGACACTATGGCTACACCTTC.